This T cell receptor beta chain emerged from a study of OX40 agonist ivuxolimab in advanced cancers. Describing the broader study: Ivuxolimab was a fully human IgG2 agonistic monoclonal antibody targeting the costimulatory receptor OX40 (CD134). Intravenous ivuxolimab was administered to patients every 2 weeks at six dose levels: 0.01, 0.1, 0.3, 1.5, 3 and 10 mg/kg. Among the roughly 52 dose-escalation patients, approximately 20 had hepatocellular carcinoma, around 15 melanoma, 9 renal cell carcinoma and 9 head and neck cancer. In the dose-escalation cohort, around four fifths of patients were male, and the mean age was roughly 60 years, with a range of about 23 to 85. Patients were allowed to have had prior anti-PD-1, anti-PD-L1 or anti-CTLA-4 therapy, and approximately 41% of the dose-escalation patients had previously received checkpoint inhibitors. Partial responses occurred in three dose-escalation patients: two with cutaneous melanoma and one with hepatocellular carcinoma. The purpose of peripheral TCRbeta sequencing was to test whether ivuxolimab changed TCR sequence diversity and led to clonal T-cell expansion. The paper reports the monotherapy dose-escalation portion (N = 52 patients) of the phase I ivuxolimab trial.

The trial excluded patients who had a history of autoimmune disease or who were on systemic immunosuppression. In every dose cohort, peripheral blood was drawn for TCR sequencing at baseline, cycle 4 day 1, and cycle 7 day 1. Samples came from an open-label, multicenter, first-in-human phase I dose-escalation trial of ivuxolimab. The trial enrolled adults with locally advanced or metastatic head and neck squamous cell, hepatocellular, melanoma or renal cell carcinoma. Before TCR sequencing, CD4+ T cells and CD8+ T cells were sorted from peripheral blood as separate populations. The CDR3 runs 13 amino acids, cysteine and phenylalanine included. Of all the DNA, just the CDR3 is kept, 39 bases in frame from base 1. The germline V gene supplies CDR1 MNHNS and CDR2 SASEGT. As for this clone: The specificity of this receptor is unknown. No base qualities exist here, and no much larger clone lies one base off it.

Genomic DNA was extracted from sorted cells for sequencing of the TCRbeta CDR3 region. The immunoSEQ Assay was used for sequencing of TCRbeta CDR3 regions. The table comes from immuneACCESS by way of TCRdb, which keeps in-frame sequences with V and J called. Part of the clones is missing from these tables; in studies checked, under half for an unresolved V gene and the rest for unknown reasons. The table for this sample lists around 100,000 clones; approximately 87% of them were counted only once. The top ten clones comprise 1.5% to 2% of the sample. Summary of the overall study and its limitations: At doses from 0.1 to 3.0 mg/kg, clonal expansion was seen in both CD4+ and CD8+ blood T cells between baseline and week 6. In partial responders in the 0.1-3.0 mg/kg groups, normalized peripheral clonal expansion was found to be among the lowest, especially among CD8+ T cells. After ivuxolimab, CD8+ T cells had more expanded clones than CD4+ T cells on average. The antigen specificity of the clonally expanded peripheral T cells was not determined. Low levels of normalized T-cell clonal expansion were also seen in some patients who did not respond.

The sequence came from an adult with an advanced solid tumor such as melanoma, head and neck, liver or kidney cancer. The sequencing used CD4+ or CD8+ T cells sorted from blood, collected in a trial of the OX40 agonist ivuxolimab. Recombination linked TRBV6-1 to TRBJ2-5, with a tentative D gene TRBD1 over 6 matching bases. The DNA end favors TRBJ2-7, so the J call may be wrong. The bases read TGTGCCAGCAGTGAAAACAGGGCTATCGAGCAGTACTTC. Its product reads: CASSENRAIEQYF.